The 20 T cell receptor beta chains listed next were all sequenced from one sample in a study of T cells in Graves' hyperthyroidism and ophthalmopathy. Amplified regions were TCR beta CDR3 sequences from RNA transcripts. HTBI primers drove first-round RT-PCR of the TCR CDR3. TCRdb processed the multiplex PCR reads anew with MiXCR; each CDR3 protein has one entry. The data contain some 690,000 distinct CDR3 sequences, about 18% of them seen just once; the ten biggest clones take up around 15%. Sequencing was performed on blood. These receptors all stem from a man in his forties or fifties with Graves' hyperthyroidism.

CDR3 bases: TGTGCAGCCGGGGGTGGGAGTTCAGATACGCAGTATTTT. Translation gives CAAGGGSSDTQYF. The V gene is TRBV12-3 or TRBV12-4, the J gene TRBJ2-3; D may be TRBD2 (6 bases). CDR3 length equals 13 residues.

This clonotype was counted ten times or more. The gene calls are TRBV2 and TRBJ2-1, with D perhaps matching TRBD1 (6 bases). Between the trimmed V and J ends, which lost 7 bases and 4 bases, there was a span of 11 bases. Per germline, CDR1 SNHLY and CDR2 FYNNEI. The CDR3 contains 13 residues. This CDR3 is CASMGTPYNEQFF. CDR3 DNA: TGTGCCAGCATGGGGACACCTTACAATGAGCAGTTCTTC.

This clonotype was recorded many times. The gene calls are TRBV19 and TRBJ2-5, with 7 bases lining up with TRBD2. The V gene end was trimmed by 3 bases and the J gene end by 0 bases; junction bases not matched to a gene: 4. This CDR3 region has 15 residues. Looked up from germline, CDR1 is LNHDA and CDR2 is SQIVND (reference sequence). This CDR3 is CASSIGGMYQETQYF. Written as DNA, the CDR3 is TGTGCCAGTAGTATCGGGGGGATGTACCAAGAGACCCAGTACTTC.

This clonotype was detected ten times or more. The chain's CDR3 is CASSSPGAPESMDEQFF. CDR3 DNA sequence: TGTGCCAGCAGTAGCCCGGGAGCGCCTGAAAGTATGGATGAGCAGTTCTTC. The genes are TRBV28 and TRBJ2-1; maybe TRBD2 (6 bases). The CDR3 spans 17 residues. The germline CDR1 and CDR2 sequences are MDHEN and SYDVKM. V was cut by 5 bases and J by 8 bases, with 25 bases left in between.

This clonotype was observed a few times. This chain uses TRBV29-1 with TRBJ2-2; no clear D. Deletions cut 3 bases from V and 0 bases from J, with 8 bases between. Germline-derived CDR1 and CDR2 are SQVTM and ANQGSEA. The CDR3 is made up of 14 amino acids. The CDR3 DNA is TGCAGCGTTGAGGCAGCGACGAACACCGGGGAGCTGTTTTTT. Its protein is CSVEAATNTGELFF.

This clonotype was picked up a small number of times. This chain joins TRBV19 and TRBJ1-5; D unresolved. The CDR3 runs to 14 residues. CDR1 LNHDA and CDR2 SQIVND come from the germline V gene (reference sequence). Between the trimmed V and J ends, which lost 4 bases and 0 bases, there was a span of 7 bases. The CDR3 DNA follows: TGTGCCAGTAGTACAAAGAGTAGCAATCAGCCCCAGCATTTT. This gives the protein CASSTKSSNQPQHF.

In this sample, this clonotype turned up a few times. The rearrangement joins TRBV5-1 to TRBJ2-6; the D gene is possibly TRBD1 (5 bases). CDR3 length: 17 residues. CDR1 and CDR2 (germline): SGHRS, YFSETQ. V lost 0 bases to trimming and J lost 1 base, with 11 bases between them. The chain's CDR3 is CASSLGGHPSGANVLTF. The CDR3 region has the DNA TGCGCCAGCAGCTTGGGCGGACACCCGTCTGGGGCCAACGTCCTGACTTTC.

For this clonotype: This sequence may be a read error, since a much larger clone differs from it by one base. The CDR3 bases are TGTGTCAGCAGCTATACAGGACTTGAGCAGTTCTTC. It specifies CVSSYTGLEQFF. The V call is TRBV7-2, the J call TRBJ2-1; D is possibly TRBD1 or TRBD2 (5 bases each). This CDR3 spans 12 amino acids. The germline CDR1 and CDR2 sequences are SGHTA and FQGNSA.

This clonotype has ten or more counts. The chain recombines TRBV28 with TRBJ2-7, with TRBD1 as a possible D gene (6 bases). The germline gives CDR1 MDHEN, CDR2 SYDVKM. The ends were cut back, 6 bases at V and 3 bases at J, with 18 bases in the middle. The CDR3 runs to 15 residues. DNA for the CDR3: TGTGCCAGCAGCGAAACAGGGAACAAACTCTACGAGCAGTACTTC. Protein sequence: CASSETGNKLYEQYF.

This chain links TRBV20-1 with TRBJ2-6; possibly TRBD1 for D (5 bases). The V end was cut by 6 bases, the J end by 0 bases, with 12 bases between. CDR1 and CDR2 from the germline V gene are DFQATT and SNEGSKA (reference sequence). There are 15 residues in the CDR3. The CDR3 nucleotides are TGCAGTGCCACCGACAGAGACTCTGGGGCCAACGTCCTGACTTTC. It yields the protein CSATDRDSGANVLTF.

This clonotype was recorded many times. The chain uses TRBV28 and TRBJ2-5; 8 bases match TRBD1. From germline, CDR1 is MDHEN and CDR2 SYDVKM. The ends lost 3 bases at V and 5 bases at J; junction bases unmatched: 11. This CDR3 spans 16 amino acids. The CDR3 DNA reads TGTGCCAGCAGTTTCCCCGGACAGGGATTATTGGAGACCCAGTACTTC. Protein sequence: CASSFPGQGLLETQYF.

This clonotype came up many times. J is TRBJ1-5 and V is TRBV30, with no clear D. Germline CDR1 and CDR2: GTSNPN and SVGIG (reference sequence). The CDR3 length is 12 residues. The V end lost 1 base, the J end lost 1 base, and 2 bases lay between the germline ends. As DNA, the CDR3 is TGTGCCTGGAGTGGGAGCAATCAGCCCCAGCATTTT. This sequence encodes CAWSGSNQPQHF.

This chain joins TRBV5-1 and TRBJ2-3; D unresolved. The germline V and J ends were trimmed by 4 bases and 2 bases, with 11 bases remaining between them. The germline V gene encodes CDR1 SGHRS and CDR2 YFSETQ. CDR3 length: 14 amino acids. In DNA form, the CDR3 reads TGCGCCAGCAGCACCGGACGGACCACAGATACGCAGTATTTT. It translates to CASSTGRTTDTQYF.

This clonotype occurred a few times. V gene TRBV3-1 combines with J gene TRBJ1-2; 7 bases map to TRBD1. Losses at the gene ends were 2 bases for V and 7 bases for J; bases not matched to a gene: 10. The CDR3 runs 15 residues. The germline gives CDR1 LGHDT, CDR2 YNNKEL (reference sequence). CDR3 nucleotide sequence: TGTGCCAGCAGCCAAAGTGGGACAGCGGCGGCTGGCTACACCTTC. The encoded protein is CASSQSGTAAAGYTF. The entire variable domain, with the rest obtained from reference TRBV3-1 and TRBJ1-2, is as follows: DTAVSQTPKYLVTQMGNDKSIKCEQNLGHDTMYWYKQDSKKFLKIMFSYNNKELIINETVPNRFSPKSPDKAHLNLHINSLELGDSAVYFCASSQSGTAAAGYTFGSGTRLTVV.

This clonotype appeared many times. The chain links TRBV5-1 to TRBJ2-5; the D call may be TRBD1 or TRBD2 (5 bases each). V gave up 5 bases and J gave up 1 base, with 15 bases separating them. CDR3 size: 15 residues. Germline V gene sequence: CDR1 SGHRS, CDR2 YFSETQ. In DNA form, the CDR3 reads TGCGCCAGCAGGAACTCCGGGACCTTCCAAGAGACCCAGTACTTC. Translating it yields CASRNSGTFQETQYF.

On this clonotype itself: The germline gene is not matched at one end of the junction; a read error may be the cause. The rearrangement uses TRBV30 and TRBJ2-2; no definite D call. This CDR3 comprises 13 residues. In germline, CDR1 is GTSNPN, CDR2 SVGIG (reference sequence). The CDR3 DNA reads as TGTGCCCGGAGTGTGACTGACACCGGGGAGCTGTTTTTT. The encoded protein is CARSVTDTGELFF.

The rearrangement joins TRBV5-1 to TRBJ2-2; possible D gene TRBD2, 6 bases. Germline lookup yields CDR1 SGHRS and CDR2 YFSETQ. Trimming left V 9 bases short and J 6 bases short, with 12 bases between. The CDR3 loop spans 12 amino acids. DNA for the CDR3: TGCGCCATCAAAGGGGACTCCGGGGAGCTGTTTTTT. This translates into CAIKGDSGELFF.

This clonotype was observed at least ten times. The V call is TRBV7-2, the J call TRBJ2-1; the match to TRBD2 covers 7 bases. V trimming: 5 bases; J trimming: 9 bases; junction bases outside the gene matches: 10. The germline V gene has CDR1 SGHTA and CDR2 FQGNSA. The CDR3 sequence is 14 residues long. The CDR3 sequence is CASSIPGGNGEQFF. The CDR3 DNA is TGTGCCAGCAGCATCCCGGGGGGAAATGGTGAGCAGTTCTTC.

This clonotype was counted only a few times. This chain links TRBV28 with TRBJ2-2, with D unresolved. Germline V gives CDR1 MDHEN, CDR2 SYDVKM. This CDR3 region has 12 residues. Trimming removed 7 bases at V and 6 bases at J, with 9 bases between. The CDR3 is CASNSRAGELFF. Here the CDR3 DNA reads TGTGCCAGCAATTCACGCGCCGGGGAGCTGTTTTTT.

This clonotype turned up a few times. The chain recombines TRBV19 with TRBJ1-1; 9 bases are a match to TRBD1. The CDR3 has 14 residues. Unmatched junction bases numbered 6, after V lost 6 bases and J lost 4 bases. Germline lookup yields CDR1 LNHDA and CDR2 SQIVND (reference sequence). The CDR3 is CASRIRQGGTEAFF. The DNA for the CDR3 is TGTGCCAGTAGAATCAGACAGGGGGGCACTGAAGCTTTCTTT.